Listed below are T cell receptor beta chains from one sample, sequenced in a study of blood T cell repertoires in COVID-19. TCRdb's copy holds only in-frame clones and misses some; the assay was immunoSEQ multiplex PCR. Among approximately 300,000 clones listed, about 90% were seen once. Sequenced input: PBMCs or T cells enriched from blood (not recorded which). The receptors originated from a woman in her thirties who had recovered from COVID-19. Both conserved end residues are part of each CDR3. The D gene is left open where the match is weak. Size is omitted from some rows. Given values are once, few, many or a class for expanded clones.

>TRBV5-1|TRBD1|NA|TRBJ1-4
CASSPYTGTGVGKLFF
TGCGCCAGCAGCCCGTATACCGGGACAGGGGTGGGAAAACTGTTTTTT
>TRBV5-8|NA|NA|TRBJ2-7
CASSPGSGYAQYF
TGTGCCAGCAGCCCGGGTTCGGGGTACGCGCAGTACTTC
>TRBV7-8|TRBD2|NA|TRBJ2-1
CASSLVGTSGNNEQFF
TGTGCCAGCAGCTTAGTGGGGACTAGCGGCAACAATGAGCAGTTCTTC
>TRBV10-3|NA|NA|TRBJ2-3
CAAQGRGTDTQYF
TGTGCCGCACAGGGTCGTGGCACAGATACGCAGTATTTT
>TRBV6-5|NA|NA|TRBJ2-7
CASSFGGPPYEQYF
TGTGCCAGCAGCTTTGGTGGGCCACCCTACGAGCAGTACTTC
>TRBV7-9|NA|NA|TRBJ1-4
CASSLRRTNEKLFF
TGTGCCAGCAGCTTACGCAGGACTAATGAAAAACTGTTTTTT
>TRBV5-4|TRBD1|once|TRBJ1-2
CASRMGTANYGYTF
TGTGCCAGCAGGATGGGGACAGCTAACTATGGCTACACCTTC
>TRBV7-3|NA|NA|TRBJ2-5
CASSTQVQETQYF
TGTGCCAGCAGCACACAGGTCCAAGAGACCCAGTACTTC
>TRBV10-2|NA|NA|TRBJ1-3
CASSREVSGNTIYF
TGCGCCAGCAGCAGGGAGGTCTCTGGAAACACCATATATTTT
>TRBV19|NA|NA|TRBJ1-1
CASSISQEAFF
TGTGCCAGTAGTATCTCCCAGGAAGCTTTCTTT
>TRBV7-3|TRBD2|NA|TRBJ2-2
CASSPMGTTRSHSNTGELFF
TGTGCCAGCAGTCCGATGGGGACTACTAGGTCTCACTCGAACACCGGGGAGCTGTTTTTT
>TRBV6-5|NA|NA|TRBJ1-5
CASSYGALMSNQPQHF
TGTGCCAGCAGTTACGGGGCTCTTATGTCTAATCAGCCCCAGCATTTT
>TRBV3-1/TRBV3-2|NA|NA|TRBJ2-7
CASSPRSGLGDEQYF
TGTGCCAGCAGCCCCCGTTCCGGTTTAGGGGACGAGCAGTACTTC
>TRBV6-6|NA|NA|TRBJ2-3
CASSYGQSSTDTQYF
TGTGCCAGCAGTTACGGGCAGTCTAGCACAGATACGCAGTATTTT
>TRBV5-1|TRBD1|NA|TRBJ1-6
CASSYGQGTSPLHF
TGCGCCAGCAGCTACGGACAGGGGACTTCACCCCTCCACTTT
>TRBV5-1|NA|NA|TRBJ2-6
CASSTLRSGANVLTF
TGCGCCAGCAGCACCCTACGATCTGGGGCCAACGTCCTGACTTTC
>TRBV10-3|TRBD2|once|TRBJ2-1
CAIRRGTSGGSKFF
TGTGCCATCAGGCGCGGGACTAGCGGGGGGTCTAAGTTCTTC
>TRBV7-2|TRBD1|NA|TRBJ1-2
CASSPDRGRRVSGYTF
TGTGCCAGCAGTCCGGACAGGGGGAGGAGGGTTAGTGGCTACACCTTC
>TRBV30|NA|NA|TRBJ1-2
CALGQGIYGYTF
TGTGCCCTAGGGCAGGGGATTTATGGCTACACCTTC
>TRBV12-5|TRBD1|few|TRBJ2-1
CASGLVNTGASYNEQFF
TGTGCTAGTGGTTTGGTAAACACAGGGGCCTCCTACAATGAGCAGTTCTTC
>TRBV4-3|NA|NA|TRBJ2-3
CASSQGVGYTQYF
TGCGCCAGCAGCCAAGGCGTTGGTTATACGCAGTATTTT
>TRBV18|TRBD1|NA|TRBJ1-1
CASSEPGQVFTEAFF
TGTGCCAGCTCAGAACCGGGACAGGTTTTCACTGAAGCTTTCTTT
>TRBV4-3|TRBD1|NA|TRBJ1-5
CASSQGQGVQPQHF
TGCGCCAGCAGCCAAGGACAGGGAGTTCAGCCCCAGCATTTT
>TRBV7-9|TRBD1|NA|TRBJ2-7
CASSLLGQGVHEQYF
TGTGCCAGCAGCCTCCTTGGGCAGGGGGTCCACGAGCAGTACTTC
>TRBV12-5|NA|NA|TRBJ1-3
CASGLVQVVVDYSGNTIYF
TGTGCTAGTGGTTTGGTACAAGTCGTTGTGGACTACTCTGGAAACACCATATATTTT